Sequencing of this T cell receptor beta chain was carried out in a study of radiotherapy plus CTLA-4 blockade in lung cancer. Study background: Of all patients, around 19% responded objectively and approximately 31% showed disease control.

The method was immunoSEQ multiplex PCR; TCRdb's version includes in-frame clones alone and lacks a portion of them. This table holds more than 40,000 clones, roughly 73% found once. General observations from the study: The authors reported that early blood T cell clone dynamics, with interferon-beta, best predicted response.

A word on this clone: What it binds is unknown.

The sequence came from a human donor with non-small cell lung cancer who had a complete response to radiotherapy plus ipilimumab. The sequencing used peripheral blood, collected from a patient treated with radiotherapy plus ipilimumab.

CDR3 sequence (DNA): TGTGCCAGCAACCCCCAGGGGGGCTCCTACGAGCAGTACTTC. Protein sequence: CASNPQGGSYEQYF. This chain connects TRBV6-5 to TRBJ2-7; a weak D match, TRBD1 (7 bases). The CDR3 is 14 amino acids. Germline V gene data show CDR1 as MNHEY and CDR2 as SVGAGI. Trimming took off 7 bases at V and 0 bases at J, with 13 bases between the two ends.